This entry lists 27 T cell receptor beta chains sequenced from one sample in a study of blood T cell repertoires in COVID-19. Only in-frame clones appear in the TCRdb table, and some are missing; sequencing was by immunoSEQ multiplex PCR. Of about 190,000 clones listed, more than 60% are singletons. The sequencing input was peripheral blood. The receptor source for this set is a middle-aged man who had recovered from COVID-19.

This clone was seen more than once but under ten times. J is TRBJ2-7 and V is TRBV2; a possible D gene is TRBD1 (5 bases). CDR1 and CDR2 from the germline V gene are SNHLY and FYNNEI. The V end was cut by 10 bases, the J end by 6 bases, with 22 bases between. The CDR3 runs to 14 residues. The CDR3 DNA follows: TGTGCCACCGATACAGGACCTGTGACGGGCGAGCAGTACTTC. Its protein product is CATDTGPVTGEQYF.

This chain joins TRBV7-9 and TRBJ2-1; 9 bases map to TRBD2. Germline assignment: CDR1 SEHNR and CDR2 FQNEAQ (reference sequence). The ends lost 5 bases at V and 9 bases at J; junction bases unmatched: 8. This CDR3 is built from 14 residues. CDR3 in DNA: TGTGCCAGCAGCCCTAGCGGGATCGGCTTTGAGCAGTTCTTC. This gives the protein CASSPSGIGFEQFF.

This rearrangement joins TRBV6-4 to TRBJ2-1, with a possible D match to TRBD2 (6 bases). The CDR3 contains 18 residues. Germline CDR1 MRHNA, CDR2 SNTAGT. The V end lost 4 bases, the J end lost 0 bases, and 19 bases lay between the germline ends. CDR3 region: CASSGSVAESSSYNEQFF. The CDR3 DNA sequence: TGTGCCAGCAGTGGATCGGTAGCGGAATCGAGCTCCTACAATGAGCAGTTCTTC.

The chain employs TRBV10-3 and TRBJ1-1; 8 nucleotides agree with TRBD1. V trimming: 6 bases; J trimming: 3 bases; junction bases outside the gene matches: 9. Germline CDR1 reads ENHRY; CDR2 reads SYGVKD. The CDR3 is made up of 15 amino acids. In DNA form, the CDR3 reads TGTGCCATCAGCAGGACAGGGTCGCCCGACACTGAAGCTTTCTTT. Amino acid sequence: CAISRTGSPDTEAFF.

This clone has a single count. This sequence joins TRBV5-1 and TRBJ1-4, with a tentative D call TRBD1 (6 bases). Germline V lookup: CDR1 SGHRS, CDR2 YFSETQ. The CDR3 totals 14 residues. V lost 4 bases and J lost 10, with 17 bases in between. The CDR3 DNA sequence: TGCGCCAGCAGCCTCCCGGACAGTCGGGGAAAACTGTTTTTT. This gives the protein CASSLPDSRGKLFF. Based on the CDR3 plus reference TRBV5-1 and TRBJ1-4, the full variable domain is KAGVTQTPRYLIKTRGQQVTLSCSPISGHRSVSWYQQTPGQGLQFLFEYFSETQRNKGNFPGRFSGRQFSNSRSEMNVSTLELGDSALYLCASSLPDSRGKLFFGSGTQLSVL.

The chain combines TRBV27 with TRBJ2-7; TRBD1 agrees at 8 bases. The germline V gene has CDR1 MNHEY and CDR2 SMNVEV (reference sequence). V shed 8 bases and J 4 bases; nucleotides not matched to a gene: 10. The CDR3 is 14 residues long. Written as DNA, the CDR3 is TGTGCCAGCGGATGGACAGGGAGAGATTACGAGCAGTACTTC. It specifies CASGWTGRDYEQYF.

This sequence joins TRBV28 and TRBJ1-2; a weak D match, TRBD1 (5 bases). Trimming pared 4 bases from V and 3 bases from J, leaving 12 bases between. The CDR3 has 14 amino acids. Germline CDR1 is MDHEN and CDR2 is SYDVKM. The CDR3 sequence: CASSYQGWDYGYTF. Here the CDR3 DNA reads TGTGCCAGCAGTTACCAGGGATGGGACTATGGCTACACCTTC.

This clone has only a few counts. The chain uses TRBV10-2 and TRBJ2-3; 11 positions match TRBD2. CDR1 is WSHSY and CDR2 is SAAADI in the germline V gene. V shed 6 bases and J 3 bases; nucleotides not matched to a gene: 11. This CDR3 region has 17 residues. In nucleotides, the CDR3 is TGCGCCAGCAGGGGATTTAGCGGGAGGGCAGGAACAGATACGCAGTATTTT. Translated: CASRGFSGRAGTDTQYF.

DNA for the CDR3: TGCGCCAGCAGCTTGGCTCAGGGGCCCTACGAGCAGTACTTC. It encodes CASSLAQGPYEQYF. The genes are TRBV5-1 and TRBJ2-7; D is possibly TRBD1 (6 bases). From germline, CDR1 is SGHRS and CDR2 YFSETQ. Trimming left V 0 bases short and J 2 bases short, with 9 bases between. The CDR3 length is 14 residues.

This clone was detected only a few times. The chain has TRBV18 and TRBJ2-7, with 7 bases that match TRBD1. Germline assignment: CDR1 KGHSH and CDR2 LQKENI. Trimming removed 6 bases from V and 3 bases from J; junction bases left unmatched: 5. The CDR3 loop spans 13 amino acids. This CDR3 is CASSSGTDYEQYF. CDR3 DNA sequence: TGTGCCAGCTCGTCCGGGACAGACTACGAGCAGTACTTC. Full variable domain (missing parts from reference TRBV18 and TRBJ2-7): NAGVMQNPRHLVRRRGQEARLRCSPMKGHSHVYWYRQLPEEGLKFMVYLQKENIIDESGMPKERFSAEFPKEGPSILRIQQVVRGDSAAYFCASSSGTDYEQYFGPGTRLTVT.

This clone was seen a few times. V and J are TRBV30 and TRBJ2-1; 7 positions agree with TRBD1. J gave up 7 bases and V 7 bases, and 10 bases lay outside the gene matches. The CDR3 runs to 13 residues. Germline V gene sequence: CDR1 GTSNPN, CDR2 SVGIG (reference sequence). The CDR3 sequence is CASPIDRVNEQFF. The CDR3 nucleotides read TGTGCCTCGCCTATTGACAGGGTTAATGAGCAGTTCTTC.

This rearrangement joins TRBV24-1 to TRBJ2-5, with D perhaps matching TRBD1 (7 bases). Trimming cost V 4 bases and J 5 bases, with 10 bases left between them. Per germline, CDR1 KGHDR and CDR2 SFDVKD. The CDR3 totals 13 residues. The CDR3: CATSEAGGETQYF. Here the CDR3 DNA reads TGTGCCACCAGTGAAGCAGGGGGGGAGACCCAGTACTTC.

This chain links TRBV28 with TRBJ2-2, with 7 positions matching TRBD1. The CDR3 runs to 18 residues. The ends lost 3 bases at V and 7 bases at J; junction bases unmatched: 17. The germline V gene has CDR1 MDHEN and CDR2 SYDVKM. The CDR3 is CASSLSLKQGLKDGELFF. In DNA, the CDR3 is TGTGCCAGCAGTTTGTCCCTCAAACAGGGGTTAAAGGACGGGGAGCTGTTTTTT.

In DNA form, the CDR3 reads TGCGCCAGCAGCCAACTTCTCACCGGGGAGCTGTTTTTT. Translating it yields CASSQLLTGELFF. V is TRBV4-3 and J is TRBJ2-2; unclear D gene. CDR3 length equals 13 residues. Between the trimmed V and J ends, which lost 2 bases and 4 bases, there was a span of 5 bases. Germline V CDR1 and CDR2: LGHNA, YSLEER.

The chain joins TRBV5-4 to TRBJ2-5; no firm D call. The CDR3 consists of 20 residues. V lost 1 base and J 3 bases, leaving 28 bases between the germline ends. Germline V gene sequence: CDR1 SGHNT, CDR2 YYREEE (reference sequence). CDR3 DNA: TGTGCCAGCAGCTTGATCCCTAAGTTCGGAGACCCGTCAACTAAAGAGACCCAGTACTTC. Protein product: CASSLIPKFGDPSTKETQYF.

This chain connects TRBV11-2 to TRBJ1-2; the D is unclear. Between the trimmed V and J ends, which lost 6 bases and 5 bases, there was a span of 13 bases. This CDR3 is built from 13 residues. Germline lookup yields CDR1 SGHAT and CDR2 FQNNGV. This CDR3 reads CASSQDGKYGYTF. CDR3 coding DNA: TGTGCCAGCAGTCAAGACGGGAAATATGGCTACACCTTC. The full variable domain, rest sourced from reference TRBV11-2 and TRBJ1-2, is EAGVAQSPRYKIIEKRQSVAFWCNPISGHATLYWYQQILGQGPKLLIQFQNNGVVDDSQLPKDRFSAERLKGVDSTLKIQPAKLEDSAVYLCASSQDGKYGYTFGSGTRLTVV.

This clone was seen a few times. The CDR3 protein is CASSLYSLSSYNEQFF. The CDR3 DNA reads as TGTGCCAGCAGCCTCTACAGTCTCAGCTCCTACAATGAGCAGTTCTTC. The chain employs TRBV3-1 (or the pseudogene TRBV3-2) and TRBJ2-1; no reliable D call. V was cut by 4 bases and J by 0 bases, with 13 bases left in between. CDR1 LGHDT and CDR2 YNNKEL come from the germline V gene (reference sequence). CDR3 size: 16 residues.

This clone was observed a handful of times. The same CDR3 can be traced to other DNA sequences in this sample. The genes are TRBV7-9 and TRBJ1-2, with D hard to call. V shed 1 base and J shed 4 bases, with 4 bases lying between them. CDR1 is SEHNR, CDR2 FQNEAQ, per germline (reference sequence). The CDR3 consists of 12 residues. The CDR3 region has the DNA TGTGCCAGCAGCTTAGGAGGCTATGGCTACACCTTC. Its translation: CASSLGGYGYTF.

This clone was recorded only once. This chain uses TRBV30 with TRBJ2-7; TRBD2 might be the D (5 bases). V lost 2 bases and J lost 9, with 14 bases in between. This CDR3 comprises 12 residues. Germline V gene sequence: CDR1 GTSNPN, CDR2 SVGIG (reference sequence). CDR3 DNA: TGTGCCTGGAGTCGCTCAGACCGGGGGCAGTACTTC. As protein: CAWSRSDRGQYF.

This clone has more than one count but fewer than ten. The chain carries TRBV12-3 or TRBV12-4 and TRBJ1-4; the match to TRBD1 covers 8 bases. CDR3 length: 13 residues. Trimming at V came to 4 bases and at J to 10 bases, leaving 5 bases not matched to a gene. DNA of the CDR3: TGTGCCAGCAGTTCGACAGGGGCCGTAAAACTGTTTTTT. It codes for CASSSTGAVKLFF.

The chain recombines TRBV5-1 with TRBJ1-1; no reliable D call. Germline CDR1 is SGHRS and CDR2 is YFSETQ. Trimming removed 5 bases at V and 1 base at J, with 15 bases between. CDR3 length: 15 residues. The CDR3 spells CASSSRAGENTEAFF. In nucleotides, the CDR3 is TGCGCCAGCAGTTCAAGAGCCGGGGAGAACACTGAAGCTTTCTTT. Full variable domain (remainder filled in from reference TRBV5-1 and TRBJ1-1): KAGVTQTPRYLIKTRGQQVTLSCSPISGHRSVSWYQQTPGQGLQFLFEYFSETQRNKGNFPGRFSGRQFSNSRSEMNVSTLELGDSALYLCASSSRAGENTEAFFGQGTRLTVV.

This clone came up many times. CDR3 DNA sequence: TGTGCCTGGGAGGAGGGACGGTCACCCCTCCACTTT. As protein: CAWEEGRSPLHF. J is TRBJ1-6 and V is TRBV30; TRBD1 is a possible D gene (5 bases). The CDR3 sequence is 12 residues long. Germline CDR1 and CDR2: GTSNPN and SVGIG (reference sequence). V gave up 5 bases and J gave up 10 bases, with 12 bases separating them. Full variable domain (rest looked up from reference TRBV30 and TRBJ1-6): SQTIHQWPATLVQPVGSPLSLECTVEGTSNPNLYWYRQAAGRGLQLLFYSVGIGQISSEVPQNLSASRPQDRQFILSSKKLLLSDSGFYLCAWEEGRSPLHFGNGTRLTVT.

The chain uses TRBV5-5 and TRBJ1-4; a weak D match, TRBD1 (5 bases). Germline lookup yields CDR1 SGHKS and CDR2 YYEKEE (reference sequence). The CDR3 is made up of 17 amino acids. Trimming shortened V by 1 base and J by 0 bases, and 13 bases separated the two germline ends. CDR3: CASSLNSRAATNEKLFF. The CDR3, as DNA: TGTGCCAGCAGCTTGAACAGCAGGGCCGCAACTAATGAAAAACTGTTTTTT. Full variable domain (missing parts from reference TRBV5-5 and TRBJ1-4): DAGVTQSPTHLIKTRGQQVTLRCSPISGHKSVSWYQQVLGQGPQFIFQYYEKEERGRGNFPDRFSARQFPNYSSELNVNALLLGDSALYLCASSLNSRAATNEKLFFGSGTQLSVL.

V and J are TRBV27 and TRBJ2-6; maybe TRBD2 (5 bases). Germline assignment: CDR1 MNHEY and CDR2 SMNVEV (reference sequence). V lost 3 bases, J lost 0 bases, and 9 bases lay in between. This CDR3 is built from 16 residues. The CDR3 region has the DNA TGTGCCAGCAGTTTCAGACGGGACTCTGGGGCCAACGTCCTGACTTTC. As protein: CASSFRRDSGANVLTF.

The chain joins TRBV29-1 to TRBJ2-1; 11 nucleotides agree with TRBD2. The germline gives CDR1 SQVTM, CDR2 ANQGSEA. This CDR3 has 16 residues. Losses at the gene ends were 0 bases for V and 8 bases for J; bases not matched to a gene: 9. CDR3 nucleotide sequence: TGCAGCGTTGAAGACCAACTAGCGGGAGATTCATATGAGCAGTTCTTC. Translating it yields CSVEDQLAGDSYEQFF.

This clone was counted only a few times. The CDR3 DNA reads as TGTGCCAGGAAGGGACAGGACCTCTACGAGCAGTACTTC. It translates to CARKGQDLYEQYF. This chain uses TRBV25-1 with TRBJ2-7; TRBD1 aligns across 8 bases. CDR1 is MGHDK, CDR2 SYGVNS, per germline. There are 13 residues in the CDR3. The trim removed 9 bases at V and 3 bases at J, leaving 7 bases unmatched.

The chain joins TRBV3-1 (or the pseudogene TRBV3-2) to TRBJ2-2; 15 bases match TRBD2. The CDR3 covers 18 residues. Germline CDR1 LGHDT, CDR2 YNNKEL (reference sequence). Trimming at V came to 5 bases and at J to 1 base, leaving 5 bases not matched to a gene. CDR3 residues: CASSYGLAGGMNTGELFF. Here the CDR3 DNA reads TGTGCCAGCAGCTATGGACTAGCGGGAGGGATGAACACCGGGGAGCTGTTTTTT.